The 29 T cell receptor beta chains in this list originate from one sample, sequenced in a study of post-analysis software for immune sequencing data. The study, taken as a whole, reports: Higher frequency in patients than in controls was seen for about five TRBV segments, with TRBV5-6, TRBV5-1 and TRBV20-1 among them.

Unique molecular identifiers had been added to the TCR beta cDNA libraries. TCRdb redid the calling of the PCR reads with MiXCR, one entry per CDR3 protein. The sample shows 700,000 to 800,000 distinct CDR3 sequences, roughly 27% of them seen only once. No antigen has been assigned to these receptors. Sample: blood. The origin of the receptors is a girl aged 10-17 years with multiple sclerosis.

Regarding this clonotype: A read error is possible here, since a much larger clone lies one base away. The chain carries TRBV4-3 and TRBJ2-5; TRBD1 matches 9 bases. This CDR3 has 16 residues. Germline CDR1 LGHNA, CDR2 YSLEER. The V and J ends lost 4 bases and 4 bases, in that order; junction bases with no gene match: 10. Here the CDR3 DNA reads TGCGCCAGCAGCCGAGAAAGCCCGACAGGGGGAGAGACCCAGTACTTC. Translated: CASSRESPTGGETQYF.

This clonotype was observed a handful of times. V is TRBV19 and J is TRBJ2-1; D is perhaps TRBD2 (6 bases). This CDR3 has 14 amino acids. Trimming left V 3 bases short and J 4 bases short, with 10 bases between. Looked up from germline, CDR1 is LNHDA and CDR2 is SQIVND (reference sequence). In DNA form, the CDR3 reads TGTGCCAGTAGTATTGGGGCGGGATACAATGAGCAGTTCTTC. It encodes CASSIGAGYNEQFF.

This chain connects TRBV7-9 to TRBJ2-2, with no clear D. Germline CDR1 is SEHNR and CDR2 is FQNEAQ (reference sequence). V was pared by 5 bases and J by 9 bases, with 10 bases between. This CDR3 is built from 12 residues. The CDR3 DNA reads as TGTGCCAGCAGCCTCGGCTCGTGGGAGCTGTTTTTT. This gives the protein CASSLGSWELFF.

This clonotype occurred a few times. V gene TRBV24-1 combines with J gene TRBJ2-7, with D unresolved. Germline V lookup: CDR1 KGHDR, CDR2 SFDVKD. With 5 bases removed from V and 0 bases from J, the gap between germline ends came to 7 bases. The CDR3 totals 13 residues. The CDR3 protein is CATSGTPSYEQYF. The CDR3 DNA is TGTGCCACCAGTGGCACCCCCTCCTACGAGCAGTACTTC.

The chain employs TRBV10-3 and TRBJ2-2; 7 bases line up with TRBD1. Germline V gene data show CDR1 as ENHRY and CDR2 as SYGVKD. The CDR3 runs 18 residues. Trimming at V came to 0 bases and at J to 0 bases, leaving 7 bases not matched to a gene. The CDR3 sequence: CAISESGSGGANTGELFF. The CDR3, as DNA: TGTGCCATCAGTGAGTCAGGGTCAGGGGGTGCGAACACCGGGGAGCTGTTTTTT.

This clonotype appeared a few times. This chain connects TRBV6-1 to TRBJ1-5; tentatively, D is TRBD1 (5 bases). This CDR3 has 17 amino acids. Germline CDR1 and CDR2: MNHNS and SASEGT. Trimming left V 6 bases short and J 6 bases short, with 24 bases between. This CDR3 is CASRKQALSSGGQPQHF. For the CDR3, the DNA is TGTGCCAGCAGGAAACAGGCCCTATCCTCGGGAGGTCAGCCCCAGCATTTT.

Concerning this clonotype itself: The CDR3 end shows no conserved phenylalanine or tryptophan, and so a read error is likely. This chain links TRBV7-8 with TRBJ2-1, with D perhaps TRBD2 (6 bases). The CDR3 loop spans 13 amino acids. V lost 3 bases and J lost 8, with 11 bases in between. CDR1 and CDR2 from the germline V gene are SGHVS and FQNEAQ. For the CDR3, the DNA is TGTGCCAGCAGCTTCGGAGCGGGCGATGAGCAGTTCTTA. Translated, it gives CASSFGAGDEQFL.

The chain uses TRBV5-1 and TRBJ2-7; 8 bases align to TRBD2. The CDR3 consists of 15 residues. Looked up from germline, CDR1 is SGHRS and CDR2 is YFSETQ. V lost 7 bases, J lost 5 bases, and 14 bases stayed unmatched. CDR3 loop: CASGWTSTTLHEQYF. CDR3 sequence (DNA): TGCGCCAGCGGTTGGACTAGCACCACCCTTCACGAGCAGTACTTC.

This clonotype was counted once. This may arise from a read error, as a much more abundant clone is one base away. The chain links TRBV29-1 to TRBJ2-7, with 7 bases that match TRBD1. CDR3 length equals 11 residues. Germline V lookup: CDR1 SQVTM, CDR2 ANQGSEA. The V and J ends lost 7 bases and 9 bases, in that order; junction bases with no gene match: 9. CDR3 residues: CSGRQGTWQYF. The CDR3 DNA reads TGCAGCGGGAGACAGGGCACTTGGCAGTACTTC.

This chain joins TRBV5-1 and TRBJ2-1; 8 bases are shared with TRBD2. V shed 0 bases, J shed 0 bases, and the junction held 5 bases outside the gene matches. Germline V lookup: CDR1 SGHRS, CDR2 YFSETQ. This CDR3 has 17 residues. The CDR3 DNA sequence: TGCGCCAGCAGCTTGGGATCGGGGGGGCGCTCCTACAATGAGCAGTTCTTC. Protein product: CASSLGSGGRSYNEQFF.

There are a few counts of this clonotype. The chain links TRBV12-3 or TRBV12-4 to TRBJ2-2, with 9 bases that match TRBD1. V shed 6 bases, J shed 5 bases, and the junction held 7 bases outside the gene matches. CDR3 length equals 15 residues. Written as DNA, the CDR3 is TGTGCCAGCAGACCGCCCGGGACAGGGACCGGGGAGCTGTTTTTT. Protein: CASRPPGTGTGELFF.

The chain carries TRBV5-1 and TRBJ2-2; TRBD1 or TRBD2 may be the D gene (5 bases each). The germline V gene has CDR1 SGHRS and CDR2 YFSETQ. CDR3 length: 14 residues. V was trimmed by 4 bases and J by 0 bases, leaving 7 bases between them. This CDR3 is CASSGTANTGELFF. The CDR3 DNA sequence: TGCGCCAGCAGCGGGACGGCGAACACCGGGGAGCTGTTTTTT.

The chain employs TRBV5-1 and TRBJ1-4; possibly TRBD1 for D (5 bases). The CDR3 runs 14 residues. The V end was cut by 4 bases, the J end by 6 bases, with 13 bases between. The V gene's germline CDR1 is SGHRS and CDR2 YFSETQ. CDR3: CASSQDRGDEKLFF. In DNA, the CDR3 is TGCGCCAGCAGCCAGGACCGGGGGGATGAAAAACTGTTTTTT. Filled out from reference TRBV5-1 and TRBJ1-4, the complete variable domain reads KAGVTQTPRYLIKTRGQQVTLSCSPISGHRSVSWYQQTPGQGLQFLFEYFSETQRNKGNFPGRFSGRQFSNSRSEMNVSTLELGDSALYLCASSQDRGDEKLFFGSGTQLSVL.

The genes are TRBV5-6 and TRBJ2-3; D gene unclear. The germline V gene encodes CDR1 SGHDT and CDR2 YYEEEE. Trimming stripped 0 bases from V and 9 bases from J, with 17 bases between. The CDR3 spans 15 residues. CDR3 nucleotides: TGTGCCAGCAGCTTGGCGGCCGGCCCAGAGGTCACGCAGTATTTT. It encodes CASSLAAGPEVTQYF.

The chain employs TRBV10-2 and TRBJ2-1; 7 bases are a match to TRBD2. Germline V gene lookup returns CDR1 WSHSY and CDR2 SAAADI. V dropped 3 bases and J dropped 3; count of bases not matched to a gene: 5. This CDR3 is built from 15 residues. CDR3 protein: CASSDPSGVYNEQFF. The CDR3 DNA is TGCGCCAGCAGTGACCCCAGCGGGGTCTACAATGAGCAGTTCTTC.

This clonotype was detected a few times. The chain carries TRBV20-1 and TRBJ2-5, with a weak D call TRBD2 (7 bases). This CDR3 is built from 16 residues. CDR1 is DFQATT, CDR2 SNEGSKA, per germline (reference sequence). V lost 1 base and J lost 4, with 19 bases in between. The CDR3 loop reads CSARGRGRARTETQYF. CDR3 bases: TGCAGTGCTAGAGGAAGGGGGAGGGCCAGGACAGAGACCCAGTACTTC.

The chain has TRBV7-2 and TRBJ2-5, with 9 positions matching TRBD1. Germline CDR1 reads SGHTA; CDR2 reads FQGNSA. There are 13 residues in the CDR3. Germline trimming cut 8 bases from V and 6 bases from J; bases unmatched to any gene: 7. The CDR3 loop reads CASARTGAQTQYF. In nucleotides, the CDR3 is TGTGCCAGCGCAAGGACAGGGGCGCAGACCCAGTACTTC.

The chain employs TRBV11-3 and TRBJ2-3; no reliable D call. CDR1 and CDR2 (germline): SGHNT, YENEEA. Trimming took off 8 bases at V and 0 bases at J, with 12 bases between the two ends. The CDR3 runs 14 residues. This CDR3 reads CASSTASSTDTQYF. The CDR3 DNA reads as TGTGCCAGCTCAACGGCCTCTAGCACAGATACGCAGTATTTT.

The chain recombines TRBV27 with TRBJ2-5, with 11 bases identical to TRBD1. The CDR3 runs to 16 residues. CDR1 is MNHEY, CDR2 SMNVEV, per germline (reference sequence). J gave up 4 bases and V 5 bases, and 9 bases lay outside the gene matches. DNA for the CDR3: TGTGCCAGCAGTCCGATGGGACAGGGGGGAGGAGAGACCCAGTACTTC. Its translation: CASSPMGQGGGETQYF.

This clonotype was observed a few times. The chain is built from TRBV20-1 and TRBJ2-7; D is possibly TRBD1 or TRBD2 (5 bases each). The V gene's germline CDR1 is DFQATT and CDR2 SNEGSKA (reference sequence). The length of the CDR3 is 13 residues. Trimming shortened V by 3 bases and J by 0 bases, and 9 bases separated the two germline ends. As DNA, the CDR3 is TGCAGTGCTAGCGACGGGGCCTCCTACGAGCAGTACTTC. This sequence encodes CSASDGASYEQYF.

This clonotype has a handful of counts. The chain couples TRBV20-1 to TRBJ2-3; D not certain. Germline loops: CDR1 DFQATT, CDR2 SNEGSKA (reference sequence). CDR3 length: 11 residues. CDR3 sequence reads: CRAQNGDTQYF. In nucleotides, the CDR3 is TGCAGAGCCCAAAACGGAGATACGCAGTATTTT.

This clonotype was seen more than once but under ten times. V and J are TRBV10-2 and TRBJ2-3; D possibly corresponds to TRBD1 (6 bases). Trimming left V 6 bases short and J 3 bases short, with 16 bases between. Germline-derived CDR1 and CDR2 are WSHSY and SAAADI. The CDR3 is 15 residues long. Here the CDR3 DNA reads TGCGCCAGCAGCGGGGACAATTTTGGGACAGATACGCAGTATTTT. This encodes CASSGDNFGTDTQYF.

The chain links TRBV20-1 to TRBJ2-7; D may be TRBD2 (7 bases). The V gene lost 3 bases and the J gene lost 7 bases, with 19 bases spanning the gap. The CDR3 runs to 14 residues. The V gene's germline CDR1 is DFQATT and CDR2 SNEGSKA (reference sequence). CDR3 bases: TGCAGTGCTAGGGAGGCGGGGGCCTACAATGAGCAGTACTTC. The encoded protein is CSAREAGAYNEQYF.

This clonotype has a handful of counts. The chain carries TRBV10-3 and TRBJ2-1, with D possibly being TRBD2 (6 bases). Trimming removed 4 bases from V and 3 bases from J, with 13 bases in between. The CDR3 extends over 15 amino acids. Germline assignment: CDR1 ENHRY and CDR2 SYGVKD. CDR3: CAISAVSGYYNEQFF. CDR3 nucleotide sequence: TGTGCCATCAGTGCGGTTAGCGGATACTACAATGAGCAGTTCTTC.

This clonotype has a count of ten or more. This chain joins TRBV29-1 and TRBJ2-3, with D uncertain. Trimming stripped 4 bases from V and 6 bases from J, with 8 bases between. The CDR3 length is 11 residues. Germline V gene data show CDR1 as SQVTM and CDR2 as ANQGSEA. As DNA, the CDR3 is TGCAGCGTTGCTTTGGGGGATACGCAGTATTTT. It translates to CSVALGDTQYF.

This chain links TRBV18 with TRBJ1-1; D is ambiguous. Per germline, CDR1 KGHSH and CDR2 LQKENI. This CDR3 has 15 residues. Trimming stripped 2 bases from V and 2 bases from J, with 12 bases between. CDR3 coding DNA: TGTGCCAGCTCACCATTCGCCGGGGATAACACTGAAGCTTTCTTT. As protein: CASSPFAGDNTEAFF.

As DNA, the CDR3 is TGTGCCAGCAGCAAGGGGAAAGGGGGCTTTCCCACCGGGGAGCTGTTTTTT. It yields the protein CASSKGKGGFPTGELFF. The J gene is TRBJ2-2, the V gene TRBV21-1; the table's D call of TRBD1 was not tested on the DNA. TRBV21-1 is noted as a pseudogene. There are 17 residues in the CDR3.

This clonotype was counted a few times. The chain joins TRBV18 to TRBJ2-3, with 8 bases lining up with TRBD1. Looked up from germline, CDR1 is KGHSH and CDR2 is LQKENI. The CDR3 length is 17 residues. The V gene end was trimmed by 4 bases and the J gene end by 1 base; junction bases not matched to a gene: 10. The CDR3 sequence: CASSRFTETGGTDTQYF. The CDR3 DNA reads as TGTGCCAGCTCACGATTCACGGAGACAGGGGGCACAGATACGCAGTATTTT. The full variable domain, its missing parts supplied by reference TRBV18 and TRBJ2-3, is NAGVMQNPRHLVRRRGQEARLRCSPMKGHSHVYWYRQLPEEGLKFMVYLQKENIIDESGMPKERFSAEFPKEGPSILRIQQVVRGDSAAYFCASSRFTETGGTDTQYFGPGTRLTVL.

The chain employs TRBV5-1 and TRBJ2-6, with unresolved D. The germline CDR1 and CDR2 sequences are SGHRS and YFSETQ. CDR3 length: 15 amino acids. Deletions cut 4 bases from V and 0 bases from J, with 8 bases between. CDR3 sequence (DNA): TGCGCCAGCAGCATTTTAGGCTCTGGGGCCAACGTCCTGACTTTC. It encodes CASSILGSGANVLTF.